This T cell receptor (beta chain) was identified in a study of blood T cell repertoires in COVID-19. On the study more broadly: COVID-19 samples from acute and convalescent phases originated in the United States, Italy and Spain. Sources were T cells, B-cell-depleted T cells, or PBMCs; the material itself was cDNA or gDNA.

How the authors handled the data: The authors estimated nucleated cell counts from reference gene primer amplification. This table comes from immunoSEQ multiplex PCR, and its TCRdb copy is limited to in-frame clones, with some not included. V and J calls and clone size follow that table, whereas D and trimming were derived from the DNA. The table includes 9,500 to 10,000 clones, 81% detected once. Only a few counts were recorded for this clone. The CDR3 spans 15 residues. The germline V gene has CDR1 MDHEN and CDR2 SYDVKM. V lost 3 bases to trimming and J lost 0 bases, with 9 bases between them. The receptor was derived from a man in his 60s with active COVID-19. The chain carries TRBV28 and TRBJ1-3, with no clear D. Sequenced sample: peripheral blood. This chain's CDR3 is CASSLTRVSGNTIYF. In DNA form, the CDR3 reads TGTGCCAGCAGTTTGACTCGCGTCTCTGGAAACACCATATATTTT. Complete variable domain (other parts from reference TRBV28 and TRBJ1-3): DVKVTQSSRYLVKRTGEKVFLECVQDMDHENMFWYRQDPGLGLRLIYFSYDVKMKEKGDIPEGYSVSREKKERFSLILESASTNQTSMYLCASSLTRVSGNTIYFGEGSWLTVV.